This T cell receptor beta chain was found in a study of blood T cell repertoires in COVID-19. Across the study: Acute and convalescent COVID-19 samples came from the United States, Italy and Spain. Sample material is recorded as cDNA or gDNA derived from T cells, B-cell-depleted T cells, or PBMCs.

The study drew participants aged roughly 18 to 95 years from about two dozen US areas. Grouping used clinical history reported by participants in a survey and questionnaire. The ends lost 0 bases at V and 4 bases at J; junction bases unmatched: 11. The CDR3 runs 18 residues. Germline CDR1 reads MGHRA; CDR2 reads YSYEKL. The protocol was immunoSEQ multiplex PCR, while the TCRdb copy is restricted to in-frame clones and leaves out a portion. Among around 230,000 clones listed, roughly 86% were seen once. The source material was PBMCs or T cells enriched from blood (not recorded which). The chain joins TRBV4-1 to TRBJ2-1, with TRBD2 identical over 8 bases. The receptor's source is a woman aged 40 to 50 with acute COVID-19. Here the CDR3 reads CASSQDSAAAGVYNEQFF. The CDR3 DNA follows: TGCGCCAGCAGCCAAGATTCCGCGGCAGCGGGAGTGTACAATGAGCAGTTCTTC.